These 5 T cell receptor beta chains were all obtained from the same sample, sequenced in a study of CD8+CD57+ T cells in acquired aplastic anemia. TCR beta VDJ and CDR3 were profiled, and genomic DNA was the template. TCRdb independently ran MiXCR on the reads; one entry per CDR3 protein. The data show fewer than 250,000 distinct CDR3 sequences, about 44% seen once. Selection for sequencing was limited to patients who had shown CD8+CD57+ cell expansion by flow cytometry. Sequencing was performed on sorted CD4+, CD8+, or CD8+CD57+ T cells (not recorded which) from PBMCs. These receptor sequences come from a human donor with aplastic anemia.

J is TRBJ2-5 and V is TRBV25-1; the match to TRBD2 covers 12 bases. The CDR3 has 13 residues. Germline-derived CDR1 and CDR2 are MGHDK and SYGVNS. Trimming at V came to 10 bases and at J to 5 bases, leaving 5 bases not matched to a gene. Written as DNA, the CDR3 is TGTGCCATCGGGGGACTAGCGGGCGAGACCCAGTACTTC. Amino acids: CAIGGLAGETQYF. Complete variable domain (other parts from reference TRBV25-1 and TRBJ2-5): EADIYQTPRYLVIGTGKKITLECSQTMGHDKMYWYQQDPGMELHLIHYSYGVNSTEKGDLSSESTVSRIRTEHFPLTLESARPSHTSQYLCAIGGLAGETQYFGPGTRLLVL.

This clonotype was picked up many times. This chain uses TRBV19 with TRBJ1-1; 7 bases line up with TRBD1. Germline CDR1 LNHDA, CDR2 SQIVND (reference sequence). CDR3 length equals 13 residues. Trimming cost V 2 bases and J 8 bases; bases outside gene matches: 5. The CDR3 DNA follows: TGTGCCAGTAGTATATATCAGGGGGGAGAAGCTTTCTTT. It yields the protein CASSIYQGGEAFF.

A few counts support this clonotype. Sequence at one end of the junction differs from germline and may be a read error. The chain recombines TRBV7-6 with TRBJ2-7; perhaps TRBD2 as D (6 bases). Germline values: CDR1 SGHVS, CDR2 FNYEAQ. This CDR3 spans 13 amino acids. CDR3 region: CASSFPGAYEQYF. The CDR3 DNA reads as TGTGCTAGCAGCTTCCCGGGAGCCTACGAGCAGTACTTC.

This clonotype was counted between two and nine times. The V and J genes are TRBV2 and TRBJ2-7; D is perhaps TRBD2 (5 bases). The germline CDR1 and CDR2 sequences are SNHLY and FYNNEI. The length of the CDR3 is 13 residues. Trimming cost V 7 bases and J 6 bases, with 16 bases left between them. CDR3 bases: TGTGCCAGCACCCAACCGGGGTTCGGCGAGCAGTACTTC. Protein product: CASTQPGFGEQYF.

As concerns this clonotype: This may be a read error, as it is one base from a much larger clone. This rearrangement joins TRBV7-9 to TRBJ1-5; D ambiguous. V lost 1 base, J lost 2 bases, and 12 bases lay in between. Germline V CDR1 and CDR2: SEHNR, FQNEAQ (reference sequence). The CDR3 is 16 amino acids. Here the CDR3 DNA reads TGTGCCAGCAGCTTAGGAAGGATGGGAGGCAATCAGCCCCAGCATTTT. Residues: CASSLGRMGGNQPQHF.